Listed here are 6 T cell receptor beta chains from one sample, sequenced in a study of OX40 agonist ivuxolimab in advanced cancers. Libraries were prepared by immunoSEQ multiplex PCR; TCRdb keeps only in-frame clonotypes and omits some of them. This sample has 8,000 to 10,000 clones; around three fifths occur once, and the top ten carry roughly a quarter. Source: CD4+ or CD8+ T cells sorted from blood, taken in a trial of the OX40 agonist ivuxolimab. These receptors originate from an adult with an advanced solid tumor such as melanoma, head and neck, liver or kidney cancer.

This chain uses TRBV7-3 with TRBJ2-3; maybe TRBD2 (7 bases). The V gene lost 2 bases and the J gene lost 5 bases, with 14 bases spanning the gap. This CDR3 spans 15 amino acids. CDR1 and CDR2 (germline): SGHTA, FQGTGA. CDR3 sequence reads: CASSLSGGQGDTQYF. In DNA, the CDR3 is TGTGCCAGCAGCTTATCCGGGGGGCAGGGAGATACGCAGTATTTT.

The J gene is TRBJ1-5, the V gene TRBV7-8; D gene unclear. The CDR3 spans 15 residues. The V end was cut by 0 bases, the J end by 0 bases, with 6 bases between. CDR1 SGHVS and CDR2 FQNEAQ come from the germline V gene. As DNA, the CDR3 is TGTGCCAGCAGCTTAGCACTGGTTAGCAATCAGCCCCAGCATTTT. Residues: CASSLALVSNQPQHF.

The DNA of the CDR3 is TGCGCCAGCAGCCCCGGGGCTACTGGGGCCAACGTCCTGACTTTC. Translated, it gives CASSPGATGANVLTF. The chain uses TRBV4-3 and TRBJ2-6; tentatively, D is TRBD1 or TRBD2 (5 bases each). This CDR3 has 15 amino acids. Trimming took 4 bases from V and 2 from J, leaving 9 bases between them. CDR1 is LGHNA and CDR2 is YSLEER in the germline V gene.

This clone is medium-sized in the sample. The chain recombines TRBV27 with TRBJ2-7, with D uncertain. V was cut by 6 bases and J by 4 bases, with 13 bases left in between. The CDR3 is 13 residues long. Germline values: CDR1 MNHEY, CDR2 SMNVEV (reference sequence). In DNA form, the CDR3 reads TGTGCCAGCAGGCCCGGACCTAAATACGAGCAGTACTTC. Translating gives CASRPGPKYEQYF.

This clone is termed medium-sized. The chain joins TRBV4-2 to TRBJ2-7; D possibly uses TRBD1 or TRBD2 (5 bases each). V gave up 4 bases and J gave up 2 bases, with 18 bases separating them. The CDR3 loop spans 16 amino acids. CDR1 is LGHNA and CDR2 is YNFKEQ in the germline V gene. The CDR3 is CASSRPDSGDAYEQYF. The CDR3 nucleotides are TGTGCCAGCAGCCGACCCGACAGCGGTGACGCCTACGAGCAGTACTTC.

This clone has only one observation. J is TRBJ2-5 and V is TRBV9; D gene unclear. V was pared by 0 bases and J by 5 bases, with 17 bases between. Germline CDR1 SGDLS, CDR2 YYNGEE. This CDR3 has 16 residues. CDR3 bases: TGTGCCAGCAGCGTAGGGGGAAGGCTGGGGTCGGAGACCCAGTACTTC. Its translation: CASSVGGRLGSETQYF. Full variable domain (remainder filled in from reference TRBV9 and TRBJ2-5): DSGVTQTPKHLITATGQRVTLRCSPRSGDLSVYWYQQSLDQGLQFLIQYYNGEERAKGNILERFSAQQFPDLHSELNLSSLELGDSALYFCASSVGGRLGSETQYFGPGTRLLVL.